Below, 25 T cell receptor beta chains from the same sample are listed, as sequenced in a study of cytomegalovirus exposure and HLA in healthy donors. A multiplex PCR was run with 60 Vbeta primers and 13 Jbeta primers. Only in-frame clones appear in the TCRdb table, and some are missing; sequencing was by immunoSEQ multiplex PCR. The sample carries 200,000 or so clones, over 75% recorded once. What was sequenced was PBMCs. All receptors come from a boy aged 2 to 9 in good health and CMV-seronegative.

V and J are TRBV19 and TRBJ2-5, with D tentatively TRBD2 (6 bases). Looked up from germline, CDR1 is LNHDA and CDR2 is SQIVND (reference sequence). CDR3 size: 11 residues. V was clipped by 11 bases and J by 5 bases, with 12 bases between them. The CDR3 here is CAGRRVETQYF. For the CDR3, the DNA is TGTGCCGGGAGGAGGGTCGAGACCCAGTACTTC.

For the CDR3, the DNA is TGCGCCAGCAGCTTGACCGGGACAGGGGATTCACCCCTCCACTTT. As protein: CASSLTGTGDSPLHF. V and J are TRBV5-1 and TRBJ1-6; TRBD1 agrees at 10 bases. Looked up from germline, CDR1 is SGHRS and CDR2 is YFSETQ. Trimming took 1 base from V and 8 from J; bases not matched to a gene: 3. The CDR3 contains 15 residues.

This clone was found a few times. The chain joins TRBV6-6 to TRBJ2-2, with TRBD1 matching over 9 bases. The CDR3 runs to 15 residues. Trimming took 2 bases from V and 5 from J; bases not matched to a gene: 3. Germline V gene sequence: CDR1 MNHNY, CDR2 SVGAGI (reference sequence). CDR3 residues: CASSYGTGTTGELFF. The CDR3 nucleotides are TGTGCCAGCAGTTACGGGACAGGGACGACCGGGGAGCTGTTTTTT.

The J gene is TRBJ1-1, the V gene TRBV11-2; 11 nucleotides align to TRBD1. V dropped 2 bases and J dropped 0; count of bases not matched to a gene: 11. Germline values: CDR1 SGHAT, CDR2 FQNNGV. CDR3 length: 19 residues. CDR3 loop: CASSLWLDRGPGVNTEAFF. The CDR3 bases are TGTGCCAGCAGCTTATGGCTGGACAGGGGGCCGGGGGTGAACACTGAAGCTTTCTTT.

The sample holds one count of this clone. The J gene is TRBJ2-6, the V gene TRBV6-5; D is unresolved. This CDR3 has 14 amino acids. The ends were cut back, 6 bases at V and 0 bases at J, with 6 bases in the middle. Per the germline V gene, CDR1 is MNHEY and CDR2 is SVGAGI. CDR3 nucleotides: TGTGCCAGCAGATCTTACTCTGGGGCCAACGTCCTGACTTTC. It specifies CASRSYSGANVLTF.

This sequence joins TRBV4-1 and TRBJ2-3, with a tentative D call TRBD2 (7 bases). Germline V gene data show CDR1 as MGHRA and CDR2 as YSYEKL. The CDR3 extends over 20 amino acids. Trimming took off 4 bases at V and 0 bases at J, with 26 bases between the two ends. The CDR3 sequence is CASSLRRGGGAQSSTDTQYF. CDR3 sequence (DNA): TGCGCCAGCAGCCTGCGGCGAGGAGGGGGGGCCCAATCAAGCACAGATACGCAGTATTTT.

The rearrangement uses TRBV10-3 and TRBJ2-7; TRBD2 matches at 13 bases. Germline V gene sequence: CDR1 ENHRY, CDR2 SYGVKD. Trimming cost V 9 bases and J 6 bases; bases outside gene matches: 2. The CDR3 runs 12 residues. The CDR3 DNA reads TGTGCCATAGGGACTAGCGGGGTCGAGCAGTACTTC. Translation gives CAIGTSGVEQYF.

The gene calls are TRBV6-5 and TRBJ2-5; 7 positions match TRBD1. This CDR3 is built from 14 residues. CDR1 and CDR2 from the germline V gene are MNHEY and SVGAGI. V shed 0 bases, J shed 4 bases, and the junction held 2 bases outside the gene matches. The CDR3: CASSYSAGGETQYF. The DNA for the CDR3 is TGTGCCAGCAGTTACTCGGCAGGGGGAGAGACCCAGTACTTC.

V and J are TRBV9 and TRBJ2-3; 14 positions match TRBD2. CDR3 length: 18 amino acids. From germline, CDR1 is SGDLS and CDR2 YYNGEE. The ends lost 3 bases at V and 2 bases at J; junction bases unmatched: 8. This CDR3 is CASSARLAGGPTTDTQYF. The CDR3 region has the DNA TGTGCCAGCAGCGCGAGACTAGCGGGGGGGCCCACCACAGATACGCAGTATTTT.

The chain is built from TRBV27 and TRBJ1-6; 8 bases map to TRBD1. Germline V gene data show CDR1 as MNHEY and CDR2 as SMNVEV (reference sequence). The CDR3 covers 15 residues. The V gene end was trimmed by 5 bases and the J gene end by 8 bases; junction bases not matched to a gene: 8. The CDR3 sequence is CASSHRGSHDSPLHF. The CDR3 DNA reads as TGTGCCAGCAGTCACAGGGGGTCTCATGATTCACCCCTCCACTTT.

The chain uses TRBV4-3 and TRBJ1-6; 9 bases fit TRBD1. J lost 7 bases, V lost 1 base, and 8 bases had no gene match. The CDR3 totals 17 residues. Per the germline V gene, CDR1 is LGHNA and CDR2 is YSLEER. The CDR3 nucleotides are TGCGCCAGCAGCCAAGGAACAGGGGGCGCCCCGAATTCACCCCTCCACTTT. As protein: CASSQGTGGAPNSPLHF.

This chain links TRBV27 with TRBJ1-4; tentatively, D is TRBD1 (5 bases). CDR1 and CDR2 (germline): MNHEY, SMNVEV (reference sequence). This CDR3 is built from 15 residues. V was pared by 6 bases and J by 7 bases, with 18 bases between. The CDR3 DNA is TGTGCCAGCAGCGAATGGACGGGGGGGAGTGAAAAACTGTTTTTT. Its translation: CASSEWTGGSEKLFF.

V usage is TRBV9 and J usage is TRBJ2-2; the D is unclear. This CDR3 comprises 15 residues. The V gene's germline CDR1 is SGDLS and CDR2 YYNGEE. Trimming shortened V by 4 bases and J by 4 bases, and 14 bases separated the two germline ends. CDR3 DNA sequence: TGTGCCAGCAGCTCCAAGTCCACGGGCACCGGGGAGCTGTTTTTT. Translating gives CASSSKSTGTGELFF.

Of note for this clone: At one end, the junction sequence differs from germline, possibly due to a read error. V is TRBV9 and J is TRBJ2-1, with a possible D match to TRBD1 (5 bases). Germline CDR1 SGDLS, CDR2 YYNGEE. The CDR3 consists of 15 residues. The CDR3 coding sequence is TGTGCCAGCAGCGGCAGACAGAGCTCCCACAATGAGCAGTTCTTC. Translated, it gives CASSGRQSSHNEQFF.

The chain joins TRBV7-2 to TRBJ1-4, with D perhaps matching TRBD1 (6 bases). Trimming removed 2 bases from V and 5 bases from J, with 12 bases in between. CDR3 size: 15 residues. Germline CDR1 and CDR2: SGHTA and FQGNSA. The CDR3 nucleotides read TGTGCCAGCAGCTTACAGGGGCTGGGAAATGAAAAACTGTTTTTT. Its protein product is CASSLQGLGNEKLFF.

V and J are TRBV19 and TRBJ1-4; 8 bases agree with TRBD1. The V gene end was trimmed by 3 bases and the J gene end by 8 bases; junction bases not matched to a gene: 5. Germline CDR1 is LNHDA and CDR2 is SQIVND (reference sequence). The CDR3 has 14 amino acids. CDR3 sequence: CASSIRTGREKLFF. The CDR3 nucleotides read TGTGCCAGTAGTATTCGGACAGGGCGGGAAAAACTGTTTTTT.

A single count supports this clone. The chain couples TRBV2 to TRBJ2-5; 10 positions agree with TRBD2. The DNA end is more similar to TRBJ2-7, so the J call may be wrong. Germline V gene data show CDR1 as SNHLY and CDR2 as FYNNEI. The CDR3 is made up of 16 amino acids. The CDR3 here is CASSEAVGLAAYEQYF. The CDR3 bases are TGTGCCAGCAGTGAAGCTGTAGGACTAGCGGCCTACGAGCAGTACTTC.

V usage is TRBV6-6 and J usage is TRBJ2-1; D is unclear. Trimming took off 7 bases at V and 5 bases at J, with 6 bases between the two ends. The CDR3 is 11 amino acids. From germline, CDR1 is MNHNY and CDR2 SVGAGI (reference sequence). CDR3 bases: TGTGCCAGCACCAGAAACAATGAGCAGTTCTTC. This codes for CASTRNNEQFF.

The chain employs TRBV5-4 and TRBJ2-5; the match to TRBD1 covers 11 bases. The CDR3 is 15 amino acids. CDR1 is SGHNT, CDR2 YYREEE, per germline (reference sequence). Unmatched junction bases numbered 7, after V lost 4 bases and J lost 5 bases. The CDR3 spells CASSQGQGARETQYF. The CDR3 DNA is TGTGCCAGCAGCCAAGGACAGGGGGCGCGGGAGACCCAGTACTTC.

This rearrangement joins TRBV18 to TRBJ2-1; weak D call: TRBD2 (5 bases). CDR1 is KGHSH and CDR2 is LQKENI in the germline V gene. V was clipped by 1 base and J by 3 bases, with 13 bases between them. The CDR3 loop spans 16 amino acids. The CDR3 DNA reads TGTGCCAGCTCACCACTTCGGGAAAGGCTCTACAATGAGCAGTTCTTC. Protein: CASSPLRERLYNEQFF.

The chain recombines TRBV4-3 with TRBJ2-3; TRBD1 matches 12 bases. The CDR3 runs 17 residues. The germline CDR1 and CDR2 sequences are LGHNA and YSLEER. The V gene end was trimmed by 0 bases and the J gene end by 4 bases; junction bases not matched to a gene: 5. The CDR3 DNA reads as TGCGCCAGCAGCCAAGATTTCGGGACAGGGGGCTCAGATACGCAGTATTTT. It translates to CASSQDFGTGGSDTQYF.

V is TRBV4-1 and J is TRBJ2-1; 8 bases line up with TRBD1. The length of the CDR3 is 18 residues. CDR1 and CDR2 (germline): MGHRA, YSYEKL. Unmatched junction bases numbered 10, after V lost 3 bases and J lost 0 bases. DNA for the CDR3: TGCGCCAGCAGCCAGGCCGGACAGGGAGTCGTCTCCTACAATGAGCAGTTCTTC. It is translated as CASSQAGQGVVSYNEQFF.

J is TRBJ1-5 and V is TRBV10-3; D not resolved. Germline V gives CDR1 ENHRY, CDR2 SYGVKD. The length of the CDR3 is 13 residues. V lost 4 bases to trimming and J lost 4 bases, with 8 bases between them. The CDR3 loop reads CAISVRVNQPQHF. For the CDR3, the DNA is TGTGCCATCAGTGTTCGTGTGAATCAGCCCCAGCATTTT.

In nucleotides, the CDR3 is TGCGCCAGCAGCTTGGGAGGACTAGCGGGGGGCCAAGAGACCCAGTACTTC. This gives the protein CASSLGGLAGGQETQYF. The chain links TRBV5-1 to TRBJ2-5, with 14 bases aligning to TRBD2. The V and J ends lost 0 bases and 1 base, in that order; junction bases with no gene match: 2. Germline lookup yields CDR1 SGHRS and CDR2 YFSETQ. CDR3 length equals 17 residues. Full variable domain (missing parts from reference TRBV5-1 and TRBJ2-5): KAGVTQTPRYLIKTRGQQVTLSCSPISGHRSVSWYQQTPGQGLQFLFEYFSETQRNKGNFPGRFSGRQFSNSRSEMNVSTLELGDSALYLCASSLGGLAGGQETQYFGPGTRLLVL.

This chain links TRBV9 with TRBJ2-5, with D possibly being TRBD1 (5 bases). V was shortened by 1 base and J by 5 bases, with 15 bases between the two germline ends. CDR3 size: 15 residues. Germline-derived CDR1 and CDR2 are SGDLS and YYNGEE. DNA for the CDR3: TGTGCCAGCAGCGTAAAGTACCTAACAGGCGAGACCCAGTACTTC. It translates to CASSVKYLTGETQYF.